Listed below are T cell receptor beta chains from one sample, sequenced in a study of blood T cell repertoires in COVID-19. Repertoires were generated with immunoSEQ multiplex PCR, while TCRdb's copy carries only in-frame clones and drops some. The sample shows hundreds of thousands of clones, about 87% of them seen only once. Sample: PBMCs or T cells enriched from blood (not recorded which). These receptors came from a woman aged 50 to 65 who had recovered from COVID-19. Each CDR3 is given with its conserved first and last residue. A D gene is named only where the DNA matches it firmly. A clone size is listed for some rows: how often the clone was seen (once, few, many), or a class if it is expanded.

>-|TRBJ2-7|TRBV19|-
CASSGQTYEQYF
TGTGCCAGTAGTGGACAGACCTACGAGCAGTACTTC
>-|TRBJ1-6|TRBV5-1|TRBD1
CASSEDRVGSPLHF
TGCGCCAGCAGCGAGGACAGGGTGGGTTCACCCCTCCACTTT
>-|TRBJ1-2|TRBV25-1|-
CASSDAPGDGYTF
TGTGCCAGCAGTGACGCCCCGGGAGATGGCTACACCTTC
>-|TRBJ1-5|TRBV30|TRBD1
CAWSTAGTAAAPQHF
TGTGCCTGGAGTACGGCCGGGACAGCCGCAGCGCCCCAGCATTTT
>-|TRBJ2-7|TRBV11-2|TRBD1
CASRDTGGPYEQYF
TGTGCCAGCAGGGACACAGGGGGCCCGTACGAGCAGTACTTC
>once|TRBJ2-1|TRBV18|-
CASSLGTTNEQFF
TGTGCCAGCTCACTCGGGACAACTAATGAGCAGTTCTTC
>-|TRBJ1-6|TRBV7-2|-
CASSGGGSLNSPLHF
TGTGCCAGCAGCGGGGGGGGCAGTCTAAATTCACCCCTCCACTTT
>few|TRBJ2-2|TRBV30|TRBD2
CAWTPSGRVTGELFF
TGTGCCTGGACCCCTAGCGGGAGGGTCACCGGGGAGCTGTTTTTT
>-|TRBJ1-3|TRBV30|-
CAWNAGVTGNTIYF
TGTGCCTGGAATGCCGGGGTGACTGGAAACACCATATATTTT
>-|TRBJ1-6|TRBV29-1|TRBD1
CSYRQGDSPLHF
TGCAGCTATCGACAGGGTGATTCACCCCTCCACTTT
>once|TRBJ1-2|TRBV4-1|-
CASSQSRGNYGYTF
TGCGCCAGCAGCCAGAGCAGGGGTAACTATGGCTACACCTTC
>-|TRBJ1-1|TRBV27|TRBD1
CASSFTGVGTEAFF
TGTGCCAGCAGTTTTACAGGGGTCGGCACTGAAGCTTTCTTT
>-|TRBJ2-7|TRBV7-6|TRBD2
CASNPSGNSYEQYF
TGTGCCAGCAACCCTAGCGGGAACTCCTACGAGCAGTACTTC
>few|TRBJ2-1|TRBV24-1|-
CATSDFVADNYNEQFF
TGTGCCACCAGTGATTTTGTAGCGGACAACTACAATGAGCAGTTCTTC
>-|TRBJ2-1|TRBV4-2|TRBD2
CASSQAVVAGEPEQFF
TGTGCCAGCAGCCAGGCCGTGGTAGCGGGAGAGCCGGAGCAGTTCTTC
>-|TRBJ1-1|TRBV7-9|TRBD1
CASGGTGEAFF
TGTGCCAGCGGTGGGACAGGGGAAGCTTTCTTT
>-|TRBJ1-1|TRBV7-9|-
CASSPRRGKNTEAFF
TGTGCCAGCAGCCCGCGGCGGGGGAAGAACACTGAAGCTTTCTTT
>-|TRBJ2-7|TRBV19|TRBD2
CASSPGLVYEQYF
TGTGCCAGTAGCCCAGGACTAGTCTACGAGCAGTACTTC
>-|TRBJ2-2|TRBV28|TRBD1
CASSHSATGNPGELFF
TGTGCCAGCAGTCACTCGGCGACAGGGAACCCCGGGGAGCTGTTTTTT
>-|TRBJ1-4|TRBV3-1/TRBV3-2|-
CASSPPEGREKLFF
TGTGCCAGCAGCCCTCCGGAGGGAAGGGAAAAACTGTTTTTT
>-|TRBJ1-1|TRBV15|-
CATSRDRGWDTEAFF
TGTGCCACCAGCAGAGATAGGGGGTGGGACACTGAAGCTTTCTTT
>-|TRBJ1-2|TRBV19|-
CASSIRTSGYGYTF
TGTGCCAGTAGTATTAGGACCTCAGGGTATGGCTACACCTTC
>many|TRBJ1-6|TRBV28|TRBD1
CASILTGSYNSPLHF
TGTGCCAGCATTCTGACAGGGAGTTATAATTCACCCCTCCACTTT
>-|TRBJ1-2|TRBV19|TRBD1
CASSIEQGAYGYTF
TGTGCCAGTAGTATTGAACAGGGGGCGTATGGCTACACCTTC
>few|TRBJ1-4|TRBV5-1|-
CASSSRSAASEKLFF
TGCGCCAGCAGCTCTCGTTCCGCCGCGAGCGAAAAACTGTTTTTT
>-|TRBJ2-5|TRBV18|-
CASSPPNRENGETQYF
TGTGCCAGCTCACCACCGAACAGGGAGAATGGAGAGACCCAGTACTTC
>-|TRBJ2-7|TRBV6-2/TRBV6-3|-
CASSYVPVQGSYEQYF
TGTGCCAGCAGTTACGTACCGGTCCAGGGGTCCTACGAGCAGTACTTC
>-|TRBJ2-4|TRBV2|-
CASSPGQIAKNIQYF
TGTGCCAGCAGCCCAGGACAGATAGCCAAAAACATTCAGTACTTC